The 3 T cell receptor beta chains listed next were all sequenced from one sample in a study of shared clonotypes between healthy human individuals. TCRdb's table, derived via immunoSEQ multiplex PCR, lists solely in-frame clones and lacks some. Of 2 million to 2.5 million clones in the sample, more than 90% were seen once. The sequencing input was naive CD4+ T cells sorted from blood. This sample's subset: CD45RA+ positively selected. The receptors were sampled from a man younger than 30 in good health.

The chain has TRBV5-1 and TRBJ1-5; weak D call: TRBD1 (6 bases). The CDR3 has 15 residues. V shed 0 bases and J shed 6 bases, with 13 bases lying between them. Germline CDR1 reads SGHRS; CDR2 reads YFSETQ. The CDR3 loop is CASSLEGGQGQPQHF. The DNA for the CDR3 is TGCGCCAGCAGCTTGGAGGGGGGGCAGGGTCAGCCCCAGCATTTT.

The rearrangement links TRBV2 to TRBJ2-5; a weak D match, TRBD2 (6 bases). Germline V gene sequence: CDR1 SNHLY, CDR2 FYNNEI. The CDR3 is 16 amino acids. Deletions cut 7 bases from V and 0 bases from J, with 18 bases between. CDR3 in DNA: TGTGCCAGCACCTGGGGAGAGCGGGCGTACCAAGAGACCCAGTACTTC. Its translation: CASTWGERAYQETQYF.

For the CDR3, the DNA is TGTGCCAGCAGCCAACTAGGCACAGATACGCAGTATTTT. It yields the protein CASSQLGTDTQYF. The chain combines TRBV7-8 with TRBJ2-3; D may be TRBD2 (5 bases). Trimming removed 5 bases from V and 1 base from J, with 7 bases in between. The germline V gene has CDR1 SGHVS and CDR2 FQNEAQ. This CDR3 comprises 13 residues.